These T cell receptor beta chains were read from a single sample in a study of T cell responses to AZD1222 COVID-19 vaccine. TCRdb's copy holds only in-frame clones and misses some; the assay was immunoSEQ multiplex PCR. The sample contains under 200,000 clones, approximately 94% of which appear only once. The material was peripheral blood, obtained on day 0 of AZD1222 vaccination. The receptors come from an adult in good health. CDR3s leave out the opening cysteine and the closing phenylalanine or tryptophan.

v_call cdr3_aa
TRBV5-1 ASSRWSVSQETQY
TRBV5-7 ASSLVCSGLPYQETQY
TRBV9 ASSAQGLTRSPLH
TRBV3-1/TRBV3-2 ASSQEAGVGGEQF
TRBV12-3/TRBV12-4 ASATYYTQF
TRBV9 ASSVAGVGLRELF
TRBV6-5 ASSQTGYNEQF
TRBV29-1 SSTPGLAGDTQY
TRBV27 ASSSLINPHQPQH
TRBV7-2 ASSLIQGDSPLH
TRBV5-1 ASSETTGFRDSPLH
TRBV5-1 ASSLDRGGTNEQY
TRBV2 ASGSQGISYEQY
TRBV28 ASLTSGLYNEQF
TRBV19 ASSSPMGLAEHNEQF
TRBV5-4 ASSFPGRKNNEQF
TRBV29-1 SVITGTTEAF
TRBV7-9 ASSLVRQLNTEAF
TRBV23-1 ASGGGPRGGRFNEQF
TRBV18 ASSPPGLVYEQY
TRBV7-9 ASSGSSEPQH
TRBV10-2 ASSGVGYGSGNSYNEQF
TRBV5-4 ASKRVGTEAF
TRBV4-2 ASSQEEWPRTGELF
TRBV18 ASSPPRASPGNTIY
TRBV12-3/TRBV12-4 ASSFRTEAF
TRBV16 ASSQRRTDTQY
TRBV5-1 ASRLGVNTGELF
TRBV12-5 ASGTSNQPQH
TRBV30 AWSRIDSTEQY
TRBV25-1 ASSRPSTDTQY
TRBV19 ATHRQGAEAF
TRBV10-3 ATIAGGPGNEQF
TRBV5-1 ASSWGQPSGANVLT
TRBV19 ASSIAGRADDEQF
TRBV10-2 ASNRAPQTMNTEAF
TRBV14 ASSQDRTRIYGYT